This TCR beta chain was found in a study of prognosis after radiotherapy for stage I lung cancer. Study summary: Squamous cell carcinoma was diagnosed in several patients and adenocarcinoma in approximately eleven. Four developed distant metastases after radiotherapy (median about 7 months), and 15 had no significant progression. Study-wide results and caveats: A fall in unique TCR clone counts followed stereotactic body radiation therapy, with medians of roughly 10,000 versus 7,000.

This clonotype is termed medium-sized. What it recognizes is unknown. The TCR beta CDR3 region was amplified from genomic DNA, with two rounds of multiplex PCR being used for the amplification. The first round of PCR was done with primers that matched each TRBV and TRBJ gene. MiXCR was run by TCRdb on the multiplex PCR reads, yielding one entry per CDR3 protein. This table has tens of thousands of distinct CDR3 sequences, roughly 41% appearing once. Here the sequenced sample was PBMCs, taken before or after stereotactic body radiation therapy (not recorded which). The TCR was taken from a donor over 45 with non-small cell lung cancer.

The CDR3 spells CASSQGQGGNTIYF. CDR3 bases: TGTGCCAGCAGCCAGGGACAGGGGGGAAACACCATATATTTT. The chain is built from TRBV11-2 and TRBJ1-3; 10 bases agree with TRBD1. The V segment lost 5 bases and the J segment 4 bases; nucleotides outside the gene matches: 2. The CDR3 sequence is 14 residues long. CDR1 and CDR2 from the germline V gene are SGHAT and FQNNGV.